This T cell receptor beta chain was profiled in a study of graft-versus-host responses after intestinal transplantation. V lost 5 bases and J lost 3, with 5 bases in between. CDR3 size: 11 residues. Germline assignment: CDR1 SGHVS and CDR2 FQNEAQ. TCRdb keeps only in-frame clones here, not all; method: immunoSEQ multiplex PCR. The table has about 40,000 clones, about 90% seen once. This specimen consisted of PBMCs, obtained approximately 320 days after intestinal transplant. The chain joins TRBV7-8 to TRBJ2-7; D unclear. The source of this sequence is a human patient who received an intestinal transplant, so some T cells may come from the graft donor. CDR3 sequence reads: CASSPDYEQYF. The DNA for the CDR3 is TGTGCCAGCAGCCCAGACTACGAGCAGTACTTC.